Listed below are T cell receptor beta chains from one sample, sequenced in a study of CD8+ T cells in alopecia areata. Only in-frame clones appear in the TCRdb table, and some are missing; sequencing was by immunoSEQ multiplex PCR. The data hold some 100,000 clones, with approximately 60% observed a single time. The sequenced sample consisted of CD4+ T cells sorted from blood. Receptor source: a human donor in good health. CDR3s include the opening cysteine and the closing phenylalanine or tryptophan. Fields, in order: V gene, J gene, CDR3 protein.

TRBV30	TRBJ2-5	CAWKGGRGTKTQYF
TRBV15	TRBJ1-6	CATSREGLPLHF
TRBV18	TRBJ1-2	CASSPYRGPILGYTF
TRBV25-1	TRBJ1-1	CASSMWMNTEAFF
TRBV30	TRBJ1-2	CAWSAETGGYGYTF
TRBV5-1	TRBJ1-1	CASSRQGEGTEAFF
TRBV29-1	TRBJ1-2	CSVHGTLYGYTF
TRBV5-6	TRBJ2-3	CASSFWQGTDTQYF
TRBV6-1	TRBJ2-5	CASSEDLAGASQETQYF
TRBV4-1	TRBJ2-2	CASSRGRVVPGELFF
TRBV7-9	TRBJ1-6	CASTWAGQGNSPLHF
TRBV4-1	TRBJ1-4	CASSPMGGAGEKLFF
TRBV23-1	TRBJ1-5	CASRALLSNQPQHF
TRBV21-1	TRBJ1-2	CASTQTGRYGYTF
TRBV30	TRBJ1-2	CAWSVTSSNYGYTF
TRBV10-3	TRBJ2-3	CAIERGGDTDTQYF
TRBV30	TRBJ2-3	CAWSGRLGLARGGSTDTQYF
TRBV7-9	TRBJ2-3	CASRPAFRASTDTQYF
TRBV4-1	TRBJ2-4	CASSQAGDIAKNIQYF
TRBV7-9	TRBJ2-1	CASTRTSGGAFGNEQFF
TRBV7-9	TRBJ1-2	CASSLAGGEGHGYTF
TRBV19	TRBJ2-5	CASAGIPETQYF